A single sample is the source of the 24 T cell receptor beta chains below, sequenced in a study of blood T cell repertoires in COVID-19. Clones were sequenced by immunoSEQ multiplex PCR, and TCRdb holds only the in-frame ones, with some missing. The data contain 310,000 or so clones, 70% to 90% of them singletons. The sequenced sample consisted of PBMCs or T cells enriched from blood (not recorded which). These receptors were collected from a woman aged 30 to 39 who had recovered from COVID-19.

The chain's CDR3 is CASSGDRGETQYF. CDR3 nucleotides: TGTGCCAGCAGCGGGGACAGGGGAGAGACCCAGTACTTC. The chain carries TRBV7-8 and TRBJ2-5; 10 bases are shared with TRBD1. Germline lookup yields CDR1 SGHVS and CDR2 FQNEAQ. The V and J ends lost 5 bases and 4 bases, in that order; junction bases with no gene match: 1. The CDR3 runs 13 residues.

V gene TRBV30 combines with J gene TRBJ1-1, with a possible D match to TRBD1 (5 bases). Germline CDR1 is GTSNPN and CDR2 is SVGIG (reference sequence). The V and J ends lost 7 bases and 1 base respectively, with 10 bases between them. The CDR3 is 12 residues long. CDR3 amino acids: CALGQKNTEAFF. CDR3 nucleotides: TGTGCCTTAGGACAAAAGAACACTGAAGCTTTCTTT.

The chain employs TRBV7-2 and TRBJ2-7, with 11 bases lining up with TRBD2. Germline CDR1 is SGHTA and CDR2 is FQGNSA. This CDR3 has 15 amino acids. Trimming cost V 4 bases and J 4 bases; bases outside gene matches: 6. CDR3 residues: CASSSISGGAYEQYF. CDR3 DNA sequence: TGTGCCAGCAGCTCCATTAGCGGGGGGGCGTACGAGCAGTACTTC.

The J gene is TRBJ1-6, the V gene TRBV30; D not certain. Germline V gene lookup returns CDR1 GTSNPN and CDR2 SVGIG (reference sequence). The length of the CDR3 is 15 residues. V lost 0 bases, J lost 8 bases, and 14 bases lay in between. This CDR3 is CAWSVGGGGDSPLHF. The CDR3 DNA is TGTGCCTGGAGTGTTGGAGGCGGAGGTGATTCACCCCTCCACTTT.

This clone was counted once. This chain joins TRBV6-5 and TRBJ1-1; 7 bases fit TRBD1. CDR1 and CDR2 (germline): MNHEY, SVGAGI. Unmatched junction bases numbered 6, after V lost 6 bases and J lost 8 bases. This CDR3 contains 12 residues. The CDR3 coding sequence is TGTGCCAGCAGACCCGGGACAGCGGAAGCTTTCTTT. This codes for CASRPGTAEAFF.

This clone was found once. The genes are TRBV5-1 and TRBJ2-3; 10 bases map to TRBD2. V dropped 1 base and J dropped 2; count of bases not matched to a gene: 4. The CDR3 runs 16 residues. Germline-derived CDR1 and CDR2 are SGHRS and YFSETQ. The CDR3, as DNA: TGCGCCAGCAGCTTGAGTAGCGGGGGGCTCACAGATACGCAGTATTTT. Its translation is CASSLSSGGLTDTQYF.

In DNA form, the CDR3 reads TGTGCCAGCAGTTTTACTGCCGGAGTAAACACTGAAGCTTTCTTT. It specifies CASSFTAGVNTEAFF. V usage is TRBV27 and J usage is TRBJ1-1, with D unresolved. V lost 3 bases and J 2 bases, leaving 13 bases between the germline ends. In germline, CDR1 is MNHEY, CDR2 SMNVEV (reference sequence). This CDR3 has 15 residues.

This rearrangement joins TRBV7-3 to TRBJ1-2, with D tentatively TRBD1 (6 bases). Looked up from germline, CDR1 is SGHTA and CDR2 is FQGTGA. Trimming shortened V by 2 bases and J by 2 bases, and 9 bases separated the two germline ends. This CDR3 has 14 amino acids. CDR3 sequence reads: CASSLPGQNYGYTF. DNA for the CDR3: TGTGCCAGCAGCTTACCCGGACAGAACTATGGCTACACCTTC.

The V and J genes are TRBV9 and TRBJ1-1, with TRBD1 matching over 9 bases. The germline V gene encodes CDR1 SGDLS and CDR2 YYNGEE. The V and J ends lost 4 bases and 2 bases, in that order; junction bases with no gene match: 12. The CDR3 loop spans 17 amino acids. The CDR3 nucleotides are TGTGCCAGCAGCCGTCTTCAACGGACAGGGGTCAACACTGAAGCTTTCTTT. The encoded protein is CASSRLQRTGVNTEAFF. Supplemented by reference TRBV9 and TRBJ1-1, the full variable domain reads DSGVTQTPKHLITATGQRVTLRCSPRSGDLSVYWYQQSLDQGLQFLIQYYNGEERAKGNILERFSAQQFPDLHSELNLSSLELGDSALYFCASSRLQRTGVNTEAFFGQGTRLTVV.

This chain uses TRBV23-1 with TRBJ1-6; no reliable D call. TRBV23-1 is noted as an ORF with a role that remains uncertain. The CDR3 has 16 amino acids. Between the trimmed V and J ends, which lost 0 bases and 8 bases, there was a span of 14 bases. The CDR3 reads CASSQSIGGLDSPLHF. The CDR3 nucleotides read TGCGCCAGCAGTCAATCGATTGGAGGGCTCGATTCACCCCTCCACTTT.

This clone has just a few counts. J is TRBJ1-1 and V is TRBV6-5, with a possible D match to TRBD1 (6 bases). V was clipped by 5 bases and J by 5 bases, with 12 bases between them. Germline V gene lookup returns CDR1 MNHEY and CDR2 SVGAGI. CDR3 size: 13 residues. CDR3 region: CASSTQGKTEAFF. CDR3 nucleotide sequence: TGTGCCAGCAGTACACAGGGTAAGACTGAAGCTTTCTTT.

The rearrangement uses TRBV5-4 and TRBJ1-1; D perhaps matches TRBD1 (5 bases). CDR3 length: 13 residues. CDR1 is SGHNT and CDR2 is YYREEE in the germline V gene (reference sequence). Trimming removed 4 bases at V and 1 base at J, with 8 bases between. CDR3 bases: TGTGCCAGCAGCGGGGGAGGGAACACTGAAGCTTTCTTT. This gives the protein CASSGGGNTEAFF.

The V and J genes are TRBV7-2 and TRBJ1-2; TRBD1 matches 8 bases. The CDR3 is 14 amino acids. J gave up 8 bases and V 5 bases, and 10 bases lay outside the gene matches. In germline, CDR1 is SGHTA, CDR2 FQGNSA. The CDR3 loop is CASSPTAGGAGYTF. CDR3 sequence (DNA): TGTGCCAGCAGCCCAACGGCAGGGGGCGCCGGCTACACCTTC.

The V gene is TRBV7-2, the J gene TRBJ1-5, with D possibly matching TRBD1 (5 bases). From germline, CDR1 is SGHTA and CDR2 FQGNSA. Trimming left V 1 base short and J 0 bases short, with 16 bases between. This CDR3 has 18 amino acids. CDR3 DNA: TGTGCCAGCAGCTTAGACAGGAAAGCCCCTTATAGCAATCAGCCCCAGCATTTT. Protein: CASSLDRKAPYSNQPQHF.

The CDR3 reads CASSTNRGGIYGYTF. The CDR3 bases are TGTGCCAGCAGCACGAACAGGGGGGGTATCTATGGCTACACCTTC. The chain couples TRBV7-8 to TRBJ1-2; 8 bases map to TRBD1. This CDR3 contains 15 residues. The germline V gene encodes CDR1 SGHVS and CDR2 FQNEAQ. V lost 5 bases to trimming and J lost 4 bases; unmatched junction nucleotides: 9.

This chain joins TRBV2 and TRBJ1-2; D uncertain. Germline V gives CDR1 SNHLY, CDR2 FYNNEI. The ends were cut back, 1 base at V and 2 bases at J, with 8 bases in the middle. The CDR3 has 14 amino acids. The CDR3 protein is CASSEGHVNYGYTF. Written as DNA, the CDR3 is TGTGCCAGCAGTGAAGGGCACGTCAACTATGGCTACACCTTC.

This chain connects TRBV30 to TRBJ1-4; D might be TRBD1 (5 bases). This CDR3 is 13 amino acids long. The V end lost 0 bases, the J end lost 8 bases, and 10 bases lay between the germline ends. Germline V gene data show CDR1 as GTSNPN and CDR2 as SVGIG (reference sequence). CDR3 nucleotides: TGTGCCTGGAGTGTACAGGAGGGGGAAAAACTGTTTTTT. Residues: CAWSVQEGEKLFF.

On this clone: Other DNA sequences from this sample encode an identical CDR3 as well. The V gene is TRBV3-1 (or the pseudogene TRBV3-2), the J gene TRBJ1-5, with 8 bases aligning to TRBD1. Per the germline V gene, CDR1 is LGHDT and CDR2 is YNNKEL (reference sequence). The trim removed 0 bases at V and 7 bases at J, leaving 5 bases unmatched. CDR3 length: 15 amino acids. The CDR3 reads CASSQEGPGGQPQHF. Written as DNA, the CDR3 is TGTGCCAGCAGCCAAGAGGGCCCAGGGGGCCAGCCCCAGCATTTT.

This chain links TRBV18 with TRBJ1-1; unclear D gene. This CDR3 has 13 residues. Germline V gives CDR1 KGHSH, CDR2 LQKENI. V was cut by 1 base and J by 4 bases, with 7 bases left in between. The CDR3 loop is CASSPRVGTEAFF. For the CDR3, the DNA is TGTGCCAGCTCACCACGAGTCGGCACTGAAGCTTTCTTT.

The chain employs TRBV7-9 and TRBJ1-1; a possible D gene is TRBD1 (6 bases). The CDR3 covers 14 residues. V was pared by 1 base and J by 6 bases, with 12 bases between. Germline V CDR1 and CDR2: SEHNR, FQNEAQ (reference sequence). CDR3 sequence: CASSLVRGAPEAFF. The CDR3 DNA follows: TGTGCCAGCAGCTTAGTCCGGGGGGCCCCTGAAGCTTTCTTT.

The V call is TRBV5-6, the J call TRBJ1-6, with a tentative D call TRBD1 (5 bases). Trimming took off 4 bases at V and 7 bases at J, with 18 bases between the two ends. The CDR3 totals 16 residues. From germline, CDR1 is SGHDT and CDR2 YYEEEE. CDR3 sequence: CASSQLGRGFNSPLHF. CDR3 in DNA: TGTGCCAGCAGCCAACTGGGACGGGGGTTCAATTCACCCCTCCACTTT.

The chain combines TRBV15 with TRBJ2-3; 10 bases match TRBD2. V shed 3 bases and J 2 bases; nucleotides not matched to a gene: 5. The germline gives CDR1 LNHNV, CDR2 YYDKDF (reference sequence). The CDR3 runs to 16 residues. DNA for the CDR3: TGTGCCACCAGCAGGGGGCTAGCGGGGGCCACAGATACGCAGTATTTT. This codes for CATSRGLAGATDTQYF. Complete variable domain (other parts from reference TRBV15 and TRBJ2-3): DAMVIQNPRYQVTQFGKPVTLSCSQTLNHNVMYWYQQKSSQAPKLLFHYYDKDFNNEADTPDNFQSRRPNTSFCFLDIRSPGLGDTAMYLCATSRGLAGATDTQYFGPGTRLTVL.

The table lists this clone with many counts. The V gene is TRBV5-4, the J gene TRBJ1-4, with 7 bases identical to TRBD1. The germline gives CDR1 SGHNT, CDR2 YYREEE (reference sequence). The CDR3 loop spans 14 amino acids. The V segment lost 5 bases and the J segment 7 bases; nucleotides outside the gene matches: 8. The CDR3 DNA reads TGTGCCAGCAGTCCGGGACAGCAAAGTGAAAAACTGTTTTTT. Amino acid sequence: CASSPGQQSEKLFF.

The chain recombines TRBV2 with TRBJ1-4; 8 positions agree with TRBD1. CDR3 length: 16 residues. Unmatched junction bases numbered 7, after V lost 5 bases and J lost 2 bases. CDR1 SNHLY and CDR2 FYNNEI come from the germline V gene. DNA for the CDR3: TGTGCCAGCAGTCCGGACAGGGTGTTCACTAATGAAAAACTGTTTTTT. Translation gives CASSPDRVFTNEKLFF. Supplemented by reference TRBV2 and TRBJ1-4, the full variable domain reads EPEVTQTPSHQVTQMGQEVILRCVPISNHLYFYWYRQILGQKVEFLVSFYNNEISEKSEIFDDQFSVERPDGSNFTLKIRSTKLEDSAMYFCASSPDRVFTNEKLFFGSGTQLSVL.